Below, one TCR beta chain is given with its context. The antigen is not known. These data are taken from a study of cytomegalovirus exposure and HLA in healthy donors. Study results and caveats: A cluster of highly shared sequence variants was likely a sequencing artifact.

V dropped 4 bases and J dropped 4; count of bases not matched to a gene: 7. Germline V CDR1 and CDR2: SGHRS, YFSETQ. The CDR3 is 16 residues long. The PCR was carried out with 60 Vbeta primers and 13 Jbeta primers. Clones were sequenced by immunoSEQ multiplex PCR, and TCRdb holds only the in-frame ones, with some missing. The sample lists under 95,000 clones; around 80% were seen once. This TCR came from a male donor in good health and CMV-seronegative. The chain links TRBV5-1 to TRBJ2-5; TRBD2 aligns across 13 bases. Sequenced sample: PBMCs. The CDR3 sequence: CASSTSGLAGTETQYF. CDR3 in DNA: TGCGCCAGCAGCACCTCGGGACTAGCGGGAACAGAGACCCAGTACTTC.